What follows are 7 T cell receptor beta chains derived from one specimen sequenced in a study of blood T cell repertoires in COVID-19. This table comes from immunoSEQ multiplex PCR, and its TCRdb copy is limited to in-frame clones, with some not included. The repertoire consists of about 310,000 clones, with 89% occurring once and the leading ten covering around 9.5%. The sequenced sample was PBMCs or T cells enriched from blood (not recorded which). These TCRs come from a woman in her thirties or forties who had recovered from COVID-19.

The chain is built from TRBV12-5 and TRBJ2-7, with a tentative D call TRBD1 (5 bases). The V gene's germline CDR1 is LGHNT and CDR2 FRNRAP. CDR3 length: 14 residues. The ends were cut back, 1 base at V and 4 bases at J, with 11 bases in the middle. The CDR3 is CASGLGGVSYEQYF. Here the CDR3 DNA reads TGTGCTAGTGGTTTGGGGGGCGTATCGTACGAGCAGTACTTC. Supplemented by reference TRBV12-5 and TRBJ2-7, the full variable domain reads DARVTQTPRHKVTEMGQEVTMRCQPILGHNTVFWYRQTMMQGLELLAYFRNRAPLDDSGMPKDRFSAEMPDATLATLKIQPSEPRDSAVYFCASGLGGVSYEQYFGPGTRLTVT.

The J gene is TRBJ1-2, the V gene TRBV9; D gene ambiguous. V was trimmed by 0 bases and J by 4 bases, leaving 13 bases between them. The CDR3 runs to 15 residues. CDR1 and CDR2 from the germline V gene are SGDLS and YYNGEE. In nucleotides, the CDR3 is TGTGCCAGCAGCGTAGGGGCGGGGATCCCCTATGGCTACACCTTC. As protein: CASSVGAGIPYGYTF.

J is TRBJ1-2 and V is TRBV6-2 or TRBV6-3; tentatively, D is TRBD1 (5 bases). The germline V and J ends were trimmed by 5 bases and 8 bases, with 15 bases remaining between them. The CDR3 contains 13 residues. Looked up from germline, CDR1 is MNHEY and CDR2 is SVGEGT. The CDR3 sequence: CASSPGGMRGYTF. The CDR3 DNA follows: TGTGCCAGCAGTCCCGGGGGGATGAGAGGCTACACCTTC.

A single count supports this clone. The chain employs TRBV10-3 and TRBJ2-1; D might be TRBD2 (5 bases). V was clipped by 6 bases and J by 0 bases, with 12 bases between them. The CDR3 loop spans 15 amino acids. The germline gives CDR1 ENHRY, CDR2 SYGVKD. The CDR3 reads CAIRGRDSSYNEQFF. Written as DNA, the CDR3 is TGTGCCATCAGAGGCCGGGATTCCTCCTACAATGAGCAGTTCTTC.

The gene calls are TRBV30 and TRBJ1-5; D is perhaps TRBD1 (5 bases). In germline, CDR1 is GTSNPN, CDR2 SVGIG (reference sequence). The V end was cut by 1 base, the J end by 2 bases, with 9 bases between. This CDR3 is built from 14 residues. Written as DNA, the CDR3 is TGTGCCTGGAGTGCAGGGATGGGCAATCAGCCCCAGCATTTT. It codes for CAWSAGMGNQPQHF. Combining the CDR3 with reference TRBV30 and TRBJ1-5 gives the whole variable domain SQTIHQWPATLVQPVGSPLSLECTVEGTSNPNLYWYRQAAGRGLQLLFYSVGIGQISSEVPQNLSASRPQDRQFILSSKKLLLSDSGFYLCAWSAGMGNQPQHFGDGTRLSIL.

V is TRBV29-1 and J is TRBJ1-1; 8 nucleotides align to TRBD1. J lost 3 bases, V lost 5 bases, and 8 bases had no gene match. This CDR3 region has 14 residues. Germline values: CDR1 SQVTM, CDR2 ANQGSEA. The CDR3 DNA sequence: TGCAGCGTTTTTGGACAGGGCGGGTACACTGAAGCTTTCTTT. It translates to CSVFGQGGYTEAFF.

This chain links TRBV24-1 with TRBJ2-1; TRBD1 matches 9 bases. This CDR3 comprises 15 residues. Germline-derived CDR1 and CDR2 are KGHDR and SFDVKD. The ends lost 7 bases at V and 2 bases at J; junction bases unmatched: 5. For the CDR3, the DNA is TGTGCCACCAGAGTGGGACAGGGCACCTACAATGAGCAGTTCTTC. Its translation: CATRVGQGTYNEQFF.